This T cell receptor beta chain is from a study of blood T cell repertoires in COVID-19. Study-level information: Both acute and convalescent COVID-19 samples were obtained from the United States, Italy and Spain. Sample material is recorded as cDNA or gDNA derived from T cells, B-cell-depleted T cells, or PBMCs.

Methods used by the authors: It was from reference gene primer amplification that nucleated cell counts were estimated. Clones were sequenced by immunoSEQ multiplex PCR, and TCRdb holds only the in-frame ones, with some missing. That table furnishes V, J and clone size, whereas the DNA furnished D and trimming. This table holds more than 150,000 clones, more than 85% found once. Trimming pared 1 base from V and 2 bases from J, leaving 19 bases between. The CDR3 consists of 18 residues. Germline V CDR1 and CDR2: SGHNT, YYREEE (reference sequence). Material for sequencing was peripheral blood. The receptor's source is a man in his forties with active or convalescent COVID-19. V is TRBV5-4 and J is TRBJ2-1; D is possibly TRBD2 (6 bases). The CDR3 sequence is CASSLISEGGPPYNEQFF. In DNA, the CDR3 is TGTGCCAGCAGCTTGATATCGGAGGGAGGTCCGCCCTACAATGAGCAGTTCTTC.